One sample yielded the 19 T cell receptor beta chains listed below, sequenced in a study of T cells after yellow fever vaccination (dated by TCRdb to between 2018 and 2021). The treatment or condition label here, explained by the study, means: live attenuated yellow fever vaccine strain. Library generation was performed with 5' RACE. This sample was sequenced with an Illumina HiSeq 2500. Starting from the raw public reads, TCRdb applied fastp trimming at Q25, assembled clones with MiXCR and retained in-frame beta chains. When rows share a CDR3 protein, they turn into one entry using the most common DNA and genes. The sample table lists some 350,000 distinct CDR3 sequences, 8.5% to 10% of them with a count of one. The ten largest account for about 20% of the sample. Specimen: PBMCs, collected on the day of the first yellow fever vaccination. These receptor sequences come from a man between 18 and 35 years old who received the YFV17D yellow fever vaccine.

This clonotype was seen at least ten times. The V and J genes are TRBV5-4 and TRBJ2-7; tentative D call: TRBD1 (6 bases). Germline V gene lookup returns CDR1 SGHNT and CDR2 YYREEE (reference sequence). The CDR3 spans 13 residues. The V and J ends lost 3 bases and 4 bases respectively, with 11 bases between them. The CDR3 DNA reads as TGTGCCAGCAGCTCCGGACAGCAATACGAGCAGTACGTC. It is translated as CASSSGQQYEQYV.

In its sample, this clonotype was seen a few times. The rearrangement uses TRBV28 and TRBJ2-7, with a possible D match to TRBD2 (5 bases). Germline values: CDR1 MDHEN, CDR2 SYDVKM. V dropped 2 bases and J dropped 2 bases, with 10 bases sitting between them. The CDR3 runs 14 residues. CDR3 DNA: TGTGCCAGCAGTTTAGCGGGCGGGCCCTACGAGCAGTACGTC. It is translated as CASSLAGGPYEQYV.

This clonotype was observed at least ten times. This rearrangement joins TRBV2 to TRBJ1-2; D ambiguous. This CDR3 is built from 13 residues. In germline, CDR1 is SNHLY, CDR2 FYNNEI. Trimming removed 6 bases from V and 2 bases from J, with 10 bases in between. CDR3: CASRFSGNYGYTF. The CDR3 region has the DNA TGTGCCAGCAGGTTTAGTGGGAACTATGGCTACACCTTC.

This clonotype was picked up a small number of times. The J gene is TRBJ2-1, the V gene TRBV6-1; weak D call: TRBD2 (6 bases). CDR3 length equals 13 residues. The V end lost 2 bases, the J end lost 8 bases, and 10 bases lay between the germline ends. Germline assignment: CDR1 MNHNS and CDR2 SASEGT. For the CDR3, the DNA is TGTGCCAGCAGTGAAATGGGGGGTTATGAGCAGTTCTTC. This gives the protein CASSEMGGYEQFF.

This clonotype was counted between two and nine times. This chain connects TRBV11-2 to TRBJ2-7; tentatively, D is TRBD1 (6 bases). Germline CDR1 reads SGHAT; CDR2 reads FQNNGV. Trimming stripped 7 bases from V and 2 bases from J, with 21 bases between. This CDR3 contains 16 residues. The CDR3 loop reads CASTPPRRGIPYEQYF. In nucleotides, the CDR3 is TGTGCCAGCACTCCTCCCCGTAGGGGGATCCCCTACGAGCAGTACTTC.

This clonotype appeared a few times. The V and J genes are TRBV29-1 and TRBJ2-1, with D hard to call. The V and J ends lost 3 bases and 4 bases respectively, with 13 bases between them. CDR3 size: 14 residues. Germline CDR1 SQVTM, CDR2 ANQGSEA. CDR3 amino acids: CSVEGRPGYNEQFF. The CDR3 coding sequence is TGCAGCGTTGAGGGTAGGCCCGGTTACAATGAGCAGTTCTTC.

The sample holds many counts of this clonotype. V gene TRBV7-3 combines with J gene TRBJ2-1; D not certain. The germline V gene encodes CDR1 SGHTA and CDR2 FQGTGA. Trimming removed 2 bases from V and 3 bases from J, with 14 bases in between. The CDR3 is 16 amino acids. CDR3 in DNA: TGTGCCAGCAGCTTAGGTGTGGCTGGCTTCTACAATGAGCAGTTCTTC. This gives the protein CASSLGVAGFYNEQFF.

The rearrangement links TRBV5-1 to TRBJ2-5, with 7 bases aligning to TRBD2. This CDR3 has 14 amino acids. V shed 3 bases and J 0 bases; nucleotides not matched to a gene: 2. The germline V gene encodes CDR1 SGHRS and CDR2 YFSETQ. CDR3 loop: CASSYGGYQETQYF. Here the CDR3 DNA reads TGCGCCAGCAGCTACGGGGGGTACCAAGAGACCCAGTACTTC.

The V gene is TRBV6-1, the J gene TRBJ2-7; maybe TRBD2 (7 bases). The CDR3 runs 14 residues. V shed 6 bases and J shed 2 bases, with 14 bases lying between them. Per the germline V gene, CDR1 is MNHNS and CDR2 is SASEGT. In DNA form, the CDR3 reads TGTGCCAGCAGATCATTGGGGGGGCCCTACGAGCAGTACTTC. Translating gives CASRSLGGPYEQYF.

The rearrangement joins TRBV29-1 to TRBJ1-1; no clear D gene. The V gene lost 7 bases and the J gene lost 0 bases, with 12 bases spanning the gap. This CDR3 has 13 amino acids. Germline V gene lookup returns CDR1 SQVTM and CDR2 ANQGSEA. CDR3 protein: CSGALVVNTEAFF. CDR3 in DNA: TGCAGCGGGGCCCTTGTCGTGAACACTGAAGCTTTCTTT.

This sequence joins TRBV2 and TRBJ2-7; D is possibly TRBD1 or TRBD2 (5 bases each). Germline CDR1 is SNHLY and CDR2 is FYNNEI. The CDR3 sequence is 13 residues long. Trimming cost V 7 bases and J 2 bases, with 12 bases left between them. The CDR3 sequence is CASKWGRTYEQYV. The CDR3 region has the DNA TGTGCCAGCAAATGGGGACGGACCTACGAGCAGTACGTC.

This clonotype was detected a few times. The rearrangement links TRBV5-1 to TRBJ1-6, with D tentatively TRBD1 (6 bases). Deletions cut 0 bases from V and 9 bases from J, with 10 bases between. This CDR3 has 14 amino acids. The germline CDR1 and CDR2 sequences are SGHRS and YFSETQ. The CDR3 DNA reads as TGCGCCAGCAGCTTGGACAGGGTCGGTTCACCCCTCCACTTT. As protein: CASSLDRVGSPLHF.

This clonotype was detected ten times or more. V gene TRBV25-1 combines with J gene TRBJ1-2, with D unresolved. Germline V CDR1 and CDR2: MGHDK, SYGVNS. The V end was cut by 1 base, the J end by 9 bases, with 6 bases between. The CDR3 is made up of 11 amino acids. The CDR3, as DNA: TGTGCCAGCAGTGAATCCTGGAGCTACACCTTC. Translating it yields CASSESWSYTF.

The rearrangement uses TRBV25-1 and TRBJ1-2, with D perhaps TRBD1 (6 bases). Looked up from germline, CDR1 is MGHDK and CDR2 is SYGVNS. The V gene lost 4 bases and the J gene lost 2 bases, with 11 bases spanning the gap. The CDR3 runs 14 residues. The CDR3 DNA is TGTGCCAGCAGTGTCTCTGGGGGCAACTATGGCTACACCTTC. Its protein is CASSVSGGNYGYTF.

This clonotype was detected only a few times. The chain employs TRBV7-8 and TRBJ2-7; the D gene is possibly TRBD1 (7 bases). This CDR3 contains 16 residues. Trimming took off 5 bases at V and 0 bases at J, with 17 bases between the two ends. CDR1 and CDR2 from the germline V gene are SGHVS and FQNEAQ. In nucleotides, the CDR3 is TGTGCCAGCAGCCCAACCGCGGGACAGAGCTCCTACGAGCAGTACTTC. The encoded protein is CASSPTAGQSSYEQYF.

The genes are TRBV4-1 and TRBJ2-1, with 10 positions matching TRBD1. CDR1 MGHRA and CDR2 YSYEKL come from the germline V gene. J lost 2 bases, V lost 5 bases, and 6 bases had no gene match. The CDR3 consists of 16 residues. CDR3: CASSWDRGGPYNEQFF. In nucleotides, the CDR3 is TGCGCCAGCAGCTGGGACAGGGGAGGGCCCTACAATGAGCAGTTCTTC.

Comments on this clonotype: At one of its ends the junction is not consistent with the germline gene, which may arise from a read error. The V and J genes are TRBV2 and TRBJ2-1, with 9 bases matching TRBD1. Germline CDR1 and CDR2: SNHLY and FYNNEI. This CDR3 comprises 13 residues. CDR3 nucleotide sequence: TGTTCCAGCACTCCGGACAGGGGAGATGAGCAGTTCTTC. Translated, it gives CSSTPDRGDEQFF. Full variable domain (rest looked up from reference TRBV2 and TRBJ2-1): EPEVTQTPSHQVTQMGQEVILRCVPISNHLYFYWYRQILGQKVEFLVSFYNNEISEKSEIFDDQFSVERPDGSNFTLKIRSTKLEDSAMYFCSSTPDRGDEQFFGPGTRLTVL.

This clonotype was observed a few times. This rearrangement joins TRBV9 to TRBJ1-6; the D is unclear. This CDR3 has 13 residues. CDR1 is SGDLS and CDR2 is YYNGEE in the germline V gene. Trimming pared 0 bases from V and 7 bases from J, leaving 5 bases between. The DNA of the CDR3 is TGTGCCAGCAGCGTAGGGTCGAATTCACCCCTCCACTTT. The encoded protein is CASSVGSNSPLHF.

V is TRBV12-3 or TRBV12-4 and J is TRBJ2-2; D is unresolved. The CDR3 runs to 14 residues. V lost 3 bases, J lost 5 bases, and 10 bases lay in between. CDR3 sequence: CASSFSAVTGELFF. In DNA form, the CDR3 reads TGTGCCAGCAGTTTTTCGGCAGTAACCGGGGAGCTGTTTTTT.